A selection of T cell receptor beta chains follows, all from one sample in a study of sequential checkpoint blockade in melanoma. The assay was immunoSEQ multiplex PCR, and TCRdb's table has in-frame clones only and misses some. The sample lists approximately 37,000 clones, approximately 84% occurring once. The material sequenced was CD8+ T cells sorted from blood (inferred from file names), taken from a patient given nivolumab and ipilimumab in sequence. The receptors were gathered from a human donor with melanoma. Each CDR3 is given with its conserved first and last residue. Each record gives: clone size, J gene, CDR3 length, D gene, V gene, CDR3 protein, CDR3 DNA. A D gene is named only where the DNA matches it firmly. Where a row states a size, it is once, few, many or the class of an expanded clone; other rows omit it.

clone_size: -
j_call: TRBJ2-1
cdr3_length: 19
d_call: -
v_call: TRBV21-1
cdr3_aa: CASSKALGVNWEPYNEQFF
cdr3_nt: TGTGCCAGCAGCAAAGCGCTGGGAGTGAACTGGGAGCCTTACAATGAGCAGTTCTTC

clone_size: -
j_call: TRBJ2-7
cdr3_length: 16
d_call: TRBD1
v_call: TRBV27
cdr3_aa: CASSSYTGTGAYEQYF
cdr3_nt: TGTGCCAGCAGTTCATACACCGGGACAGGGGCCTACGAGCAGTACTTC

clone_size: -
j_call: TRBJ2-1
cdr3_length: 15
d_call: -
v_call: TRBV5-1
cdr3_aa: CASSLWRDSYNEQFF
cdr3_nt: TGCGCCAGCAGCTTGTGGCGGGACTCCTACAATGAGCAGTTCTTC

clone_size: -
j_call: TRBJ1-6
cdr3_length: 16
d_call: -
v_call: TRBV14
cdr3_aa: CASSQEDRRIGSPLHF
cdr3_nt: TGTGCCAGCAGCCAAGAAGACAGGAGGATCGGTTCACCCCTCCACTTT

clone_size: -
j_call: TRBJ2-7
cdr3_length: 15
d_call: -
v_call: TRBV4-2
cdr3_aa: CASSQIAELTYEQYF
cdr3_nt: TGTGCCAGCAGCCAGATAGCGGAACTTACCTACGAGCAGTACTTC

clone_size: -
j_call: TRBJ2-7
cdr3_length: 15
d_call: TRBD1
v_call: TRBV6-5
cdr3_aa: CASSYSGQGDYEQYF
cdr3_nt: TGTGCCAGCAGTTACTCGGGACAGGGGGACTACGAGCAGTACTTC

clone_size: -
j_call: TRBJ1-2
cdr3_length: 12
d_call: -
v_call: TRBV30
cdr3_aa: CALEYSIGGYTF
cdr3_nt: TGTGCCTTGGAGTACTCTATCGGGGGCTACACCTTC

clone_size: few
j_call: TRBJ2-7
cdr3_length: 14
d_call: -
v_call: TRBV19
cdr3_aa: CASSMGGASYEQYF
cdr3_nt: TGTGCCAGTAGTATGGGGGGGGCCTCCTACGAGCAGTACTTC

clone_size: medium-sized
j_call: TRBJ1-1
cdr3_length: 14
d_call: -
v_call: TRBV21-1
cdr3_aa: CANHPTGGHTEAFF
cdr3_nt: TGTGCCAACCACCCGACGGGAGGGCACACTGAAGCTTTCTTT

clone_size: -
j_call: TRBJ1-1
cdr3_length: 12
d_call: TRBD1
v_call: TRBV9
cdr3_aa: CASSVGDSEAFF
cdr3_nt: TGTGCCAGCAGCGTAGGGGACAGTGAAGCTTTCTTT

clone_size: -
j_call: TRBJ2-2
cdr3_length: 14
d_call: TRBD2
v_call: TRBV27
cdr3_aa: CASSLAGGTGELFF
cdr3_nt: TGTGCCAGCAGTCTAGCGGGTGGAACCGGGGAGCTGTTTTTT

clone_size: -
j_call: TRBJ1-1
cdr3_length: 14
d_call: -
v_call: TRBV14
cdr3_aa: CASSQVGGGTEAFF
cdr3_nt: TGTGCCAGCAGCCAAGTCGGGGGGGGCACTGAAGCTTTCTTT

clone_size: -
j_call: TRBJ2-1
cdr3_length: 15
d_call: -
v_call: TRBV5-1
cdr3_aa: CASSPRYAIDNEQFF
cdr3_nt: TGCGCCAGCAGCCCGAGGTACGCGATAGACAATGAGCAGTTCTTC

clone_size: once
j_call: TRBJ1-3
cdr3_length: 13
d_call: -
v_call: TRBV30
cdr3_aa: CAWRGDSGNTIYF
cdr3_nt: TGTGCCTGGAGGGGAGACTCTGGAAACACCATATATTTT

clone_size: -
j_call: TRBJ2-1
cdr3_length: 16
d_call: TRBD1
v_call: TRBV15
cdr3_aa: CATSSSHKTGGNEQFF
cdr3_nt: TGTGCCACCAGCAGTTCCCACAAGACAGGGGGCAATGAGCAGTTCTTC

clone_size: few
j_call: TRBJ1-5
cdr3_length: 14
d_call: -
v_call: TRBV19
cdr3_aa: CASREGGPNQPQHF
cdr3_nt: TGTGCCAGTAGGGAGGGGGGGCCCAATCAGCCCCAGCATTTT

clone_size: -
j_call: TRBJ2-5
cdr3_length: 15
d_call: TRBD1
v_call: TRBV10-1
cdr3_aa: CASSGRDRYQETQYF
cdr3_nt: TGCGCCAGCAGTGGCCGGGACAGGTACCAAGAGACCCAGTACTTC

clone_size: -
j_call: TRBJ1-3
cdr3_length: 14
d_call: -
v_call: TRBV28
cdr3_aa: CASSLRGSGNTIYF
cdr3_nt: TGTGCCAGCAGTTTAAGGGGCTCTGGAAACACCATATATTTT

clone_size: -
j_call: TRBJ2-5
cdr3_length: 17
d_call: TRBD2
v_call: TRBV7-3
cdr3_aa: CASSQYPVASGQETQYF
cdr3_nt: TGTGCCAGCAGCCAGTACCCAGTGGCTAGCGGCCAAGAGACCCAGTACTTC

clone_size: -
j_call: TRBJ2-7
cdr3_length: 14
d_call: TRBD2
v_call: TRBV10-2
cdr3_aa: CASEERGVAYEQYF
cdr3_nt: TGCGCCAGCGAGGAGCGGGGGGTGGCCTACGAGCAGTACTTC

clone_size: -
j_call: TRBJ2-7
cdr3_length: 14
d_call: -
v_call: TRBV10-1
cdr3_aa: CASSESGTAYEQYF
cdr3_nt: TGCGCCAGCAGTGAGTCCGGAACAGCCTACGAGCAGTACTTC

clone_size: -
j_call: TRBJ2-5
cdr3_length: 13
d_call: TRBD1
v_call: TRBV5-4
cdr3_aa: CASRGQGGETQYF
cdr3_nt: TGTGCCAGCAGGGGACAGGGGGGGGAGACCCAGTACTTC

clone_size: -
j_call: TRBJ2-7
cdr3_length: 15
d_call: -
v_call: TRBV5-1
cdr3_aa: CASSLRDQGYYEQYF
cdr3_nt: TGCGCCAGCAGCTTACGAGATCAGGGATACTACGAGCAGTACTTC